The rows below give T cell receptor beta chains drawn from one sample of a study of OX40 agonist ivuxolimab in advanced cancers. Repertoires were generated with immunoSEQ multiplex PCR, while TCRdb's copy carries only in-frame clones and drops some. The sample shows over 60,000 clones, roughly 80% of them seen only once. This material consisted of CD4+ or CD8+ T cells sorted from blood, taken in a trial of the OX40 agonist ivuxolimab. The receptors were gathered from an adult with an advanced solid tumor such as melanoma, head and neck, liver or kidney cancer. CDR3s include the opening cysteine and the closing phenylalanine or tryptophan.

J: TRBJ1-2; V: TRBV5-1; CDR3: CASSLASDNYGYTF
J: TRBJ2-1; V: TRBV5-1; CDR3: CASSPRFIWNEQFF
J: TRBJ2-1; V: TRBV7-2; CDR3: CASSLALDSGGYNEQFF
J: TRBJ2-1; V: TRBV6-6; CDR3: CASSPSQGATEQFF
J: TRBJ2-7; V: TRBV27; CDR3: CASTSGGTESYEQYF
J: TRBJ2-7; V: TRBV7-5; CDR3: CVRSLREGDGYEQYF
J: TRBJ2-1; V: TRBV9; CDR3: CASSTQRGGVYEQFF
J: TRBJ1-1; V: TRBV7-6; CDR3: CASSLQVSNTEAFF
J: TRBJ2-1; V: TRBV7-2; CDR3: CASSLASGGAREQFF
J: TRBJ1-4; V: TRBV6-5; CDR3: CASSMDRGDEKLFF
J: TRBJ2-7; V: TRBV11-2; CDR3: CASSARYEQYF